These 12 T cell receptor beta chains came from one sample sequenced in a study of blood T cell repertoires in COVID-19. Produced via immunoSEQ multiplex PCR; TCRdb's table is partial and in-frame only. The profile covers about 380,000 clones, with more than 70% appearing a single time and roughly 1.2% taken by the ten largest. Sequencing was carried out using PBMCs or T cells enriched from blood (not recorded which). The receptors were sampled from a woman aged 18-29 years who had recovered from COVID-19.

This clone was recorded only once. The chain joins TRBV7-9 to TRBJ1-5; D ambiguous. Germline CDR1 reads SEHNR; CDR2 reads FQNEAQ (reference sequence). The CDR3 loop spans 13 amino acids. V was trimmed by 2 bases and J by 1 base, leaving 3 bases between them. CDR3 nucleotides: TGTGCCAGCAGCTTACAGAGCAATCAGCCCCAGCATTTT. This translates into CASSLQSNQPQHF.

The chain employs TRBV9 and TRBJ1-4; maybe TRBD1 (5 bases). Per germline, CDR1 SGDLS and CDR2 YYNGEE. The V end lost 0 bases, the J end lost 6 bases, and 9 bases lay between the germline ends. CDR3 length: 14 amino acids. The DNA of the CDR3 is TGTGCCAGCAGCGTAGCAGGGAACCATGAAAAACTGTTTTTT. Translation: CASSVAGNHEKLFF.

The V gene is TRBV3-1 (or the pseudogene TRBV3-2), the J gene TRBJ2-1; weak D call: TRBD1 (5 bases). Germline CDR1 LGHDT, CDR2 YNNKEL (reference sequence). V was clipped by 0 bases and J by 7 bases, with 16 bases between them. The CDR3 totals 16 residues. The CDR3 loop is CASSQDQGVIDNEQFF. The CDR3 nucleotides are TGTGCCAGCAGCCAAGATCAGGGTGTGATTGATAATGAGCAGTTCTTC.

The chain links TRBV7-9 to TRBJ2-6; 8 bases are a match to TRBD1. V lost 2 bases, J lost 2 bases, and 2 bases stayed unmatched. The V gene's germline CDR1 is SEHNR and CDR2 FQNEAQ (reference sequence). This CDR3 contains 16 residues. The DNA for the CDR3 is TGTGCCAGCAGCTTACCGGACAGGGCTGGGGCCAACGTCCTGACTTTC. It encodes CASSLPDRAGANVLTF. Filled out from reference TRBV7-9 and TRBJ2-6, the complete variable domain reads DTGVSQNPRHKITKRGQNVTFRCDPISEHNRLYWYRQTLGQGPEFLTYFQNEAQLEKSRLLSDRFSAERPKGSFSTLEIQRTEQGDSAMYLCASSLPDRAGANVLTFGAGSRLTVL.

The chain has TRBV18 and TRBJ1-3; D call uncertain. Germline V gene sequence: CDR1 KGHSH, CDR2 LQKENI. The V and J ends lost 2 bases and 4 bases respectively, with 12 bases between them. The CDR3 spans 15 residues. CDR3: CASSPSVDSGNTIYF. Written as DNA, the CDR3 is TGTGCCAGCTCACCAAGCGTAGACTCCGGAAACACCATATATTTT.

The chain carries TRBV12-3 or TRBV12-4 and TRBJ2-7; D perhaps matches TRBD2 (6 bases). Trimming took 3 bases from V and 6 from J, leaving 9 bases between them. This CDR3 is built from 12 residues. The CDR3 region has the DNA TGTGCCAGCAGTTTGGGCGGGGTCGAGCAGTACTTC. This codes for CASSLGGVEQYF.

The CDR3 nucleotides read TGTGCCACCGTCTCTTTGGGCCCCGGGGAGCTGTTTTTT. Translating gives CATVSLGPGELFF. The chain employs TRBV6-6 and TRBJ2-2, with unresolved D. Germline CDR1 is MNHNY and CDR2 is SVGAGI (reference sequence). The CDR3 is made up of 13 amino acids. V lost 10 bases to trimming and J lost 6 bases, with 15 bases between them.

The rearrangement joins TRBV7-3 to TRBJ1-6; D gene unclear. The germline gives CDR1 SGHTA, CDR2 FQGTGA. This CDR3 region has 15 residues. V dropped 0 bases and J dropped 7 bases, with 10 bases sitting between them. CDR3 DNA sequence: TGTGCCAGCAGCTTAACTTCAGGTGTGAATTCACCCCTCCACTTT. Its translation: CASSLTSGVNSPLHF.

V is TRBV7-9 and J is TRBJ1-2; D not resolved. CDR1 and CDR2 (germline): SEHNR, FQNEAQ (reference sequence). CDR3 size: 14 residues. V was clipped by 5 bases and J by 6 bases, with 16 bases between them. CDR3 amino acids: CASSRTGFEDGYTF. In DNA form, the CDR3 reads TGTGCCAGCAGCAGGACTGGGTTCGAGGATGGCTACACCTTC.

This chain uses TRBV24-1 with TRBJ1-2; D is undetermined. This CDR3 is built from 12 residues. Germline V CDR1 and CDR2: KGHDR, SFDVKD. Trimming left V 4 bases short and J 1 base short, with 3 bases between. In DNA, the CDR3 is TGTGCCACCAGTGACATTAACTATGGCTACACCTTC. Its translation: CATSDINYGYTF.

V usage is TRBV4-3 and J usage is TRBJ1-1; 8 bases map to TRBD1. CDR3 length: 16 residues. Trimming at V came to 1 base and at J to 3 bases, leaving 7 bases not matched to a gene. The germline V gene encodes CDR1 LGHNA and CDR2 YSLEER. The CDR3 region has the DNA TGCGCCAGCAGCCAAGTTGCAGGGGGCGAGGACACTGAAGCTTTCTTT. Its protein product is CASSQVAGGEDTEAFF.

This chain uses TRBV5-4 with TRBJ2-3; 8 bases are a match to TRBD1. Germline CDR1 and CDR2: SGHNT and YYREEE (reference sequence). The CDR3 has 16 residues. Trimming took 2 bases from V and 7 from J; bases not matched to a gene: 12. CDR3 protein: CASSFLGDRTFNTQYF. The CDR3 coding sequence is TGTGCCAGCAGCTTCCTGGGGGACAGGACGTTTAATACGCAGTATTTT.